This T cell receptor (beta chain) stems from a study of blood T cells in healthy people across ages. As regards this clonotype: Its antigen is currently unknown.

The authors ran a second PCR of about 7 to 12 cycles using a sample-barcoded 5' primer and a J-beta primer mix. TCRdb analysed the 5' RACE reads with MiXCR anew, one entry per CDR3 protein. The sample holds more than 500,000 distinct CDR3 sequences; over 25% are singletons and the top ten take approximately 3.7%. General study results and limits: Investigators viewed diversity estimates from one million T cells as underestimates, the study reported. Relative to aged donors, long-lived donors carried more naive CD4+ cells and displayed higher diversity.

The CDR3 contains 14 residues. Unmatched junction bases numbered 7, after V lost 5 bases and J lost 6 bases. The germline CDR1 and CDR2 sequences are SGHTA and FQGNSA. These same data were also listed under a study on T cells of mothers and their children. That source notes: Each mother yielded more than 8 million TCR beta CDR3 reads. Each child yielded around 2.9 million reads. Inherited differences only slightly affect thymic shaping of TCR recombination output.

This sequence originates from a boy aged 2 to 10 in good health. This chain connects TRBV7-2 to TRBJ2-4; 7 bases are shared with TRBD1. Sequencing was carried out using blood. The CDR3 loop is CASSGQGVSNIQYF. The CDR3, as DNA: TGTGCCAGCAGCGGGCAGGGGGTGTCAAACATTCAGTACTTC.